This T cell receptor (beta chain) derives from a study of human T cells and chemical hapten exposure. Looking at the study overall: 2% DPC applied to a roughly 2 cm by roughly 2 cm arm area sensitized donors. Epicutaneous patch tests delivered 0.01% DPC to the upper back, with evaluation at 6 days. Whole-study results and caveats: DPC sensitization left the count of TCRs above 1 in 1000 unchanged.

Concerning this clonotype: The antigen is not known.

Sample time point: patch test 3, about 24 weeks after DPC sensitization. Sample treatment: therapeutic diphenylcyclopropenone sensitization with weekly scalp DPC. TCRdb re-analysed the RACE reads in MiXCR, keeping a single row per CDR3 protein. This sample has about 160,000 distinct CDR3 sequences, with 25% to 35% found just once. The CDR3 covers 15 residues. The V end was cut by 7 bases, the J end by 3 bases, with 20 bases between. Germline CDR1 reads DFQATT; CDR2 reads SNEGSKA (reference sequence). The starting material was whole blood, obtained in connection with sensitization to the hapten diphenylcyclopropenone (DPC). The clonotype was recovered from a woman between 18 and 29 years old with alopecia areata. Some clones in this sample may be carry-over from other donors' samples. The V and J genes are TRBV20-1 and TRBJ2-3, with a tentative D call TRBD2 (6 bases). In DNA, the CDR3 is TGCAGTGTTGACGGGAGCGGCCCTGGGACAGATACGCAGTATTTT. Encoded protein: CSVDGSGPGTDTQYF.